A selection of T cell receptor beta chains follows, all from one sample in a study of Ad26.COV2.S vaccination and SARS-CoV-2 variants. Using immunoSEQ multiplex PCR, the repertoire was profiled, and TCRdb retains in-frame clones only, with some absent. The sample records hundreds of thousands of clones, about 88% being singletons. This material consisted of peripheral blood, taken in a trial of Ad26.COV2.S vaccine versus placebo. The receptors come from a person between 18 and 60 years old who received the Ad26.COV2.S COVID-19 vaccine or a placebo. Both conserved end residues are trimmed from each CDR3.

>12|TRBV9|TRBJ2-7
ASSAEDGGYEQY
>14|TRBV5-1|TRBJ2-1
ASSLVLPRLYNEQF
>12|TRBV6-1|TRBJ1-2
ASSDPTGVYGYT
>14|TRBV5-4|TRBJ2-6
ASSFNGASGANVLT
>14|TRBV9|TRBJ2-5
ASSVATPVGQETQY
>13|TRBV3-1/TRBV3-2|TRBJ2-1
ASSQRLIESNEQF
>12|TRBV9|TRBJ2-3
ASSVARSTDTQY
>13|TRBV9|TRBJ2-3
ASSETGGSTDTQY
>11|TRBV11-3|TRBJ1-2
ASSPGRGYGYT
>14|TRBV18|TRBJ1-3
ASSLTTDFSGNTIY
>12|TRBV4-2|TRBJ2-3
ASSQVARSMTQY
>12|TRBV6-2/TRBV6-3|TRBJ1-5
ASSRGLSNQPQH
>11|TRBV7-9|TRBJ1-5
ASSPTPNQPQH
>11|TRBV4-2|TRBJ1-2
ASSQDYRVGYT
>12|TRBV10-3|TRBJ1-1
AIHQGQLNTEAF
>13|TRBV4-2|TRBJ2-5
ASSQGGPGEETQY
>10|TRBV6-5|TRBJ2-3
ASSDVTDTQY
>13|TRBV9|TRBJ2-3
ASSLRAISTDTQY
>11|TRBV5-6|TRBJ2-7
ASSLYRGYEQY
>11|TRBV6-2/TRBV6-3|TRBJ1-1
ASSYGRASEAF
>14|TRBV7-2|TRBJ2-1
ASSLVSVSSYNEQF
>13|TRBV3-1/TRBV3-2|TRBJ2-3
ASSQRGVLTDTQY
>11|TRBV15|TRBJ1-5
ATSRGFNQPQH
>14|TRBV9|TRBJ2-5
ASSASPSGAQETQY
>13|TRBV2|TRBJ1-2
ASSEGPTGNYGYT
>12|TRBV18|TRBJ2-5
ASSPRSGWETQY
>11|TRBV6-5|TRBJ2-3
ASSYSSTDTQY
>13|TRBV7-9|TRBJ2-1
ASTKLAGAHNEQF
>15|TRBV16|TRBJ2-3
ASSQSSARRKWDTQY
>13|TRBV9|TRBJ2-1
ASSVSVGSYNEQF
>11|TRBV6-5|TRBJ2-1
ASSPLPFNEQF
>15|TRBV7-9|TRBJ2-2
ASILGLRGGDTGELF
>12|TRBV5-4|TRBJ2-5
ASSLPHQQETQY
>11|TRBV5-1|TRBJ2-1
ASSLDYGQEQF
>11|TRBV11-3|TRBJ2-2
ASSFNRAGELF